The 2 T cell receptor beta chains presented below share a single source sample, sequenced in a study of T cell responses to AZD1222 COVID-19 vaccine. Profiling relied on immunoSEQ multiplex PCR, and the TCRdb table lists in-frame clones only, not all of them. The sample shows approximately 180,000 clones, roughly 91% of them seen only once. The sequences come from peripheral blood, collected 28 days after the second dose of the MenACWY control vaccine. Receptors originate from an adult who received the MenACWY meningococcal vaccine as a control.

The chain carries TRBV3-1 (or the pseudogene TRBV3-2) and TRBJ1-1; no reliable D call. CDR1 is LGHDT and CDR2 is YNNKEL in the germline V gene (reference sequence). The ends were cut back, 4 bases at V and 1 base at J, with 10 bases in the middle. This CDR3 is built from 14 residues. This CDR3 is CASSLATENTEAFF. In DNA form, the CDR3 reads TGTGCCAGCAGCCTGGCCACGGAGAACACTGAAGCTTTCTTT.

The V and J genes are TRBV6-1 and TRBJ1-5, with 7 bases aligning to TRBD1. Trimming cost V 3 bases and J 5 bases; bases outside gene matches: 4. Germline CDR1 reads MNHNS; CDR2 reads SASEGT. The CDR3 has 14 residues. In nucleotides, the CDR3 is TGTGCCAGCAGTGAGGGACAGTACTATCAGCCCCAGCATTTT. It yields the protein CASSEGQYYQPQHF.